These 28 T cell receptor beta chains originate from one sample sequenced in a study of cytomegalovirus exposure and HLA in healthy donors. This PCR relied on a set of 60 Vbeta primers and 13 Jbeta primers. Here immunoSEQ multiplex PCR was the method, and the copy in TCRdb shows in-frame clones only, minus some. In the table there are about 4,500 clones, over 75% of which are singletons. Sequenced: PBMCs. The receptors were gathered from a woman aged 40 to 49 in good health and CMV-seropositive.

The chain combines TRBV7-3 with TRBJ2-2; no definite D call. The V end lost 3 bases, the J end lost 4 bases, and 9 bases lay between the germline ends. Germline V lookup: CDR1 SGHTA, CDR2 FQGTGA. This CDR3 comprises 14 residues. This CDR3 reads CASSFDKTTGELFF. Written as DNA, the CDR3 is TGTGCCAGCAGCTTCGACAAGACCACCGGGGAGCTGTTTTTT. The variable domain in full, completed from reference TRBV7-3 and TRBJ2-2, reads GAGVSQTPSNKVTEKGKYVELRCDPISGHTALYWYRQSLGQGPEFLIYFQGTGAADDSGLPNDRFFAVRPEGSVSTLKIQRTERGDSAVYLCASSFDKTTGELFFGEGSRLTVL.

CDR3: CASSADRGSYNEQFF. In nucleotides, the CDR3 is TGTGCCAGCAGCGCTGACAGGGGCTCCTACAATGAGCAGTTCTTC. The chain recombines TRBV6-5 with TRBJ2-1, with 8 nucleotides matching TRBD1. V was clipped by 6 bases and J by 0 bases; unmatched bases: 4. The germline V gene encodes CDR1 MNHEY and CDR2 SVGAGI. The CDR3 extends over 15 amino acids.

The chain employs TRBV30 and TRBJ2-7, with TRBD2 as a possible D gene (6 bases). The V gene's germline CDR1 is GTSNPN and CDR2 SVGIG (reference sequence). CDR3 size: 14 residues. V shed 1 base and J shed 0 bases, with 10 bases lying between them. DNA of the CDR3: TGTGCCTGGAGTGCCGGGGGAAGCTCCTACGAGCAGTACTTC. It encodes CAWSAGGSSYEQYF. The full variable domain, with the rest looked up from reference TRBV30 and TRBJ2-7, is SQTIHQWPATLVQPVGSPLSLECTVEGTSNPNLYWYRQAAGRGLQLLFYSVGIGQISSEVPQNLSASRPQDRQFILSSKKLLLSDSGFYLCAWSAGGSSYEQYFGPGTRLTVT.

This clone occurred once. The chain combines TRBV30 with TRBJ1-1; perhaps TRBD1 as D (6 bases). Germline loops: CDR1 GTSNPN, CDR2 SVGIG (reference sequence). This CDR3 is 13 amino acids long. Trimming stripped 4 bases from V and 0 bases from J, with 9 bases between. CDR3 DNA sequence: TGTGCCTGGAATCGGGACATGAACACTGAAGCTTTCTTT. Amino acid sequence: CAWNRDMNTEAFF. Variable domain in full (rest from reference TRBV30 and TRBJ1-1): SQTIHQWPATLVQPVGSPLSLECTVEGTSNPNLYWYRQAAGRGLQLLFYSVGIGQISSEVPQNLSASRPQDRQFILSSKKLLLSDSGFYLCAWNRDMNTEAFFGQGTRLTVV.

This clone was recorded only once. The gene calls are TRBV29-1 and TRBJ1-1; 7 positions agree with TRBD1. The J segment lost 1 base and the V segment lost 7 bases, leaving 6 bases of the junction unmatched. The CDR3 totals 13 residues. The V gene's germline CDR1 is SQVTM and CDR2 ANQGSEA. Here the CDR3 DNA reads TGCAGCGCTCAGACAGGGCCGAACACTGAAGCTTTCTTT. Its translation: CSAQTGPNTEAFF.

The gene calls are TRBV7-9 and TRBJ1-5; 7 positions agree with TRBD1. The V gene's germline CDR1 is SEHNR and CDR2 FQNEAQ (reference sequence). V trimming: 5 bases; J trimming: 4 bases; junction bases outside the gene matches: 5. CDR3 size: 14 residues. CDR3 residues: CASSPVRGNQPQHF. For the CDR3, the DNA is TGTGCCAGCAGCCCGGTCAGGGGGAATCAGCCCCAGCATTTT.

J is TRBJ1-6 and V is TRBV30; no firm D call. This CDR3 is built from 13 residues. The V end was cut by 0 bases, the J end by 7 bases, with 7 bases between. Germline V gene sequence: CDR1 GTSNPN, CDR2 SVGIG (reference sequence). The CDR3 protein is CAWSVLGNSPLHF. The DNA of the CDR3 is TGTGCCTGGAGTGTACTAGGGAATTCACCCCTCCACTTT.

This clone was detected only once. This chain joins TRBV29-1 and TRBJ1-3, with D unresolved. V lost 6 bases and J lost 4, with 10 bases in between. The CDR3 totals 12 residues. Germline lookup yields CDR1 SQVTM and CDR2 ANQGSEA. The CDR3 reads CSVREPGNTIYF. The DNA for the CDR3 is TGCAGCGTAAGGGAGCCCGGAAACACCATATATTTT. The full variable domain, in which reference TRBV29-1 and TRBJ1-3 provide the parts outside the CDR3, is SAVISQKPSRDICQRGTSLTIQCQVDSQVTMMFWYRQQPGQSLTLIATANQGSEATYESGFVIDKFPISRPNLTFSTLTVSNMSPEDSSIYLCSVREPGNTIYFGEGSWLTVV.

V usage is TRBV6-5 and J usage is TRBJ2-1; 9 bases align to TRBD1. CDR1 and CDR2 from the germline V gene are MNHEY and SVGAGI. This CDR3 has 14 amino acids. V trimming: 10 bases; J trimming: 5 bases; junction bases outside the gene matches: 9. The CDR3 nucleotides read TGTGCCACAGCCCCGGGACAGGGCCACAATGAGCAGTTCTTC. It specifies CATAPGQGHNEQFF.

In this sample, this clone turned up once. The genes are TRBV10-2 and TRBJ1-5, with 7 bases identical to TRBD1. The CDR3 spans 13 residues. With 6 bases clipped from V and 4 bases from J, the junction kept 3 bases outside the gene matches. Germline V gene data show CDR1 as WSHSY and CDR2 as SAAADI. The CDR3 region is CASSGQANQPQHF. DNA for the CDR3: TGCGCCAGCAGCGGACAGGCTAATCAGCCCCAGCATTTT.

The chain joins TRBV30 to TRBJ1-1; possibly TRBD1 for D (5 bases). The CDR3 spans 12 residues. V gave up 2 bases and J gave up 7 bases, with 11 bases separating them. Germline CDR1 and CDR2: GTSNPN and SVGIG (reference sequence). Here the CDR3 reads CAWSKLQGEAFF. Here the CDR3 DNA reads TGTGCCTGGAGTAAGTTGCAGGGTGAAGCTTTCTTT.

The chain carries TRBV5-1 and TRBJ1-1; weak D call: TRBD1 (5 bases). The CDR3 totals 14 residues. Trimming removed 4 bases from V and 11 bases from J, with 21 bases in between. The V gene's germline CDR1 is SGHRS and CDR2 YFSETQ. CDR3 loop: CASSTDNPPYEAFF. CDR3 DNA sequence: TGCGCCAGCAGCACGGACAACCCACCCTATGAGGCTTTCTTT.

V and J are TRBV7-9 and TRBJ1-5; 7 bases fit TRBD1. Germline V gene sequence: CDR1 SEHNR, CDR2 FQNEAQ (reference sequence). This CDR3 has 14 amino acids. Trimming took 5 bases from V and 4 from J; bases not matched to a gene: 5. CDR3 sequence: CASSPGQKNQPQHF. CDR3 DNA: TGTGCCAGCAGCCCGGGACAGAAAAATCAGCCCCAGCATTTT.

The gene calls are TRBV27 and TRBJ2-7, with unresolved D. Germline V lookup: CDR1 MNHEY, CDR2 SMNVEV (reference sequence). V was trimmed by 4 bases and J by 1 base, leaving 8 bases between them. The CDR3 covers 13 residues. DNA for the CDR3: TGTGCCAGCAGTTGGGCCAGGTCCTACGAGCAGTACTTC. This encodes CASSWARSYEQYF.

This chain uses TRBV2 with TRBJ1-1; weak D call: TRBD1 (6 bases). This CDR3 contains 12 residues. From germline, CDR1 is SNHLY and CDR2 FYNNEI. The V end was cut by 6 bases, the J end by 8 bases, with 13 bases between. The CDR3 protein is CASRATGPEAFF. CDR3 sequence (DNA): TGTGCCAGCAGGGCAACAGGGCCGGAAGCTTTCTTT.

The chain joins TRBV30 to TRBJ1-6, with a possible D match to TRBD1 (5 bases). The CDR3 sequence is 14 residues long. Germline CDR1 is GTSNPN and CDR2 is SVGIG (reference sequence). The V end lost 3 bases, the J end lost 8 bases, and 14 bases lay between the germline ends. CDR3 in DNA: TGTGCCTGGAGCTATGGGGGGACGGATTCACCCCTCCACTTT. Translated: CAWSYGGTDSPLHF.

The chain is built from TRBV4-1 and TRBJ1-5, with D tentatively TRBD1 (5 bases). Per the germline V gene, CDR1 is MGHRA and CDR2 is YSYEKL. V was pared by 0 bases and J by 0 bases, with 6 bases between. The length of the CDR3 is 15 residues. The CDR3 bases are TGCGCCAGCAGCCAAGATCAGGGTAGCAATCAGCCCCAGCATTTT. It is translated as CASSQDQGSNQPQHF.

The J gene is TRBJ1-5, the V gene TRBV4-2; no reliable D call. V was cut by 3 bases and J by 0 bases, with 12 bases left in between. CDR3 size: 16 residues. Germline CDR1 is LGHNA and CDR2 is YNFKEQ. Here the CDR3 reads CASSHQLGDSNQPQHF. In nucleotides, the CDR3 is TGTGCCAGCAGCCATCAACTTGGAGATAGCAATCAGCCCCAGCATTTT.

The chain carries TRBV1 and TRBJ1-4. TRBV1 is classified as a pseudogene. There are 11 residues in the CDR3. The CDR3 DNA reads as TGCACCAGCAGCCGGAGGGCAGCCCCGTTTTTT. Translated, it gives CTSSRRAAPFF.

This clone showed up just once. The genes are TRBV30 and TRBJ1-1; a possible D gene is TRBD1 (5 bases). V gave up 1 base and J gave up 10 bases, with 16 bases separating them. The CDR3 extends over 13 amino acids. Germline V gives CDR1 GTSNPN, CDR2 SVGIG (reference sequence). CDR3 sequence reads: CAWSGQQGGLAFF. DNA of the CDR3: TGTGCCTGGAGTGGGCAGCAGGGAGGATTAGCTTTCTTT. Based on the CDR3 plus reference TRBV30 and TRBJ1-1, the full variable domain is SQTIHQWPATLVQPVGSPLSLECTVEGTSNPNLYWYRQAAGRGLQLLFYSVGIGQISSEVPQNLSASRPQDRQFILSSKKLLLSDSGFYLCAWSGQQGGLAFFGQGTRLTVV.

DNA for the CDR3: TGTGCCACGGCGGGGGGGGCTGAGACCCAGTACTTC. Amino acid sequence: CATAGGAETQYF. This rearrangement joins TRBV7-9 to TRBJ2-5; 9 nucleotides align to TRBD2. This CDR3 comprises 12 residues. The V gene's germline CDR1 is SEHNR and CDR2 FQNEAQ (reference sequence). V lost 10 bases and J lost 5; bases outside the gene matches: 5.

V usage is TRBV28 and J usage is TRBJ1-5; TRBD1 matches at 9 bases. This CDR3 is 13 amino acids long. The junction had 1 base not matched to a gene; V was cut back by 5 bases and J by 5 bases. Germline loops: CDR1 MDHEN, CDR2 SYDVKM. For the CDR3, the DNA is TGTGCCAGCAGTCGGGACAGGGATCAGCCCCAGCATTTT. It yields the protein CASSRDRDQPQHF.

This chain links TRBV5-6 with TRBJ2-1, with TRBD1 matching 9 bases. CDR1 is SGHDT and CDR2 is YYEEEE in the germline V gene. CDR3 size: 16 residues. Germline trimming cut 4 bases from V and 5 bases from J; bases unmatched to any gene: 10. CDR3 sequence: CASSLTGTGHNNEQFF. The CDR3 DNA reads TGTGCCAGCAGCCTCACCGGGACAGGGCACAACAATGAGCAGTTCTTC. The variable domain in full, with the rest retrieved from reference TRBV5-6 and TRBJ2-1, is DAGVTQSPTHLIKTRGQQVTLRCSPKSGHDTVSWYQQALGQGPQFIFQYYEEEERQRGNFPDRFSGHQFPNYSSELNVNALLLGDSALYLCASSLTGTGHNNEQFFGPGTRLTVL.

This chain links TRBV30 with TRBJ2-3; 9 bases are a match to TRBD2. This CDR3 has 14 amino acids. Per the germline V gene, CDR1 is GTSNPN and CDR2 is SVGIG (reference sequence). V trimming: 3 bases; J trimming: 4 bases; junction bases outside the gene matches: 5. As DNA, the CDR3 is TGTGCCTGGAGGGCTAGCGGGGTTGCAGATACGCAGTATTTT. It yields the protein CAWRASGVADTQYF.

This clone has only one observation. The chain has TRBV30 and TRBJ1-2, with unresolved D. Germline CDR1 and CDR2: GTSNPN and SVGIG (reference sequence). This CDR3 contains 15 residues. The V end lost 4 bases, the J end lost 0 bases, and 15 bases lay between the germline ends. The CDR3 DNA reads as TGTGCCTGGAATGGTCATGCATCGGCTAACTATGGCTACACCTTC. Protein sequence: CAWNGHASANYGYTF.

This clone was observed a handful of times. The CDR3 nucleotides read TGTGCCAGAACAAATCAGCCCCAGCATTTT. Protein: CARTNQPQHF. V gene TRBV19 combines with J gene TRBJ1-5, with no clear D. Trimming cost V 9 bases and J 4 bases, with 4 bases left between them. Per germline, CDR1 LNHDA and CDR2 SQIVND (reference sequence). This CDR3 region has 10 residues.

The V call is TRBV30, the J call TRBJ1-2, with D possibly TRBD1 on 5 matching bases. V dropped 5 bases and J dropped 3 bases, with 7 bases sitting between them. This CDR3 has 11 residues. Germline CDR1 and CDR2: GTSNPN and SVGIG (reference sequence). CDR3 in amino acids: CAWVGDYGYTF. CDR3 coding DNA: TGTGCCTGGGTAGGGGACTATGGCTACACCTTC. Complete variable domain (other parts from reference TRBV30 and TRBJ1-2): SQTIHQWPATLVQPVGSPLSLECTVEGTSNPNLYWYRQAAGRGLQLLFYSVGIGQISSEVPQNLSASRPQDRQFILSSKKLLLSDSGFYLCAWVGDYGYTFGSGTRLTVV.

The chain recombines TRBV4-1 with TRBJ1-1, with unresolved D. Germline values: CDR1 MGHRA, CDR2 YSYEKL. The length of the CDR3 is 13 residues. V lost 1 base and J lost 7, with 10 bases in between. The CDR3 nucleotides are TGCGCCAGCAGCCAAGTCGTGGCAGATGAAGCTTTCTTT. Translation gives CASSQVVADEAFF.